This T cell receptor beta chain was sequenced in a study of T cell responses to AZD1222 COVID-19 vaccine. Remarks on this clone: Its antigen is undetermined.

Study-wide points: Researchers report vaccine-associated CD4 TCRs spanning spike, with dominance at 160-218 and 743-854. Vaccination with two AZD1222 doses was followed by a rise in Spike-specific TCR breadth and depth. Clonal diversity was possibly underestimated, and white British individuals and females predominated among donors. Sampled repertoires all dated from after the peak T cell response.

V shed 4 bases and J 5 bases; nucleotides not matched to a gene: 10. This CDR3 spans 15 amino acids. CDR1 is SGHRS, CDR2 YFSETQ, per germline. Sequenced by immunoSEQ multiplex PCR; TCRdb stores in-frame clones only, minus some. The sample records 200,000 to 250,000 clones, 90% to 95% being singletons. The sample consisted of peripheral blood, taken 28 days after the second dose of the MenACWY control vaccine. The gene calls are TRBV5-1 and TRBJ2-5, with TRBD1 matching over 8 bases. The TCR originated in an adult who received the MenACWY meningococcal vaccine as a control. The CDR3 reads CASSPRQGRFETQYF. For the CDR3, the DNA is TGCGCCAGCAGCCCAAGACAGGGGAGGTTTGAGACCCAGTACTTC.